The rows below give T cell receptor beta chains drawn from one sample of a study of human T cells and chemical hapten exposure. TCRdb recomputed calls from the RACE reads with MiXCR, one row per CDR3 protein. In the table there are about 73,000 distinct CDR3 sequences, approximately 9% of which are singletons. Sequenced here: whole blood, sampled in connection with sensitization to the hapten diphenylcyclopropenone (DPC). These receptor sequences come from a woman aged 45 to 65 with alopecia areata. Some clones in this sample may be carry-over from other donors' samples. CDR3s include the opening cysteine and the closing phenylalanine or tryptophan. The order of the fields is clone size, J gene, V gene, D gene, CDR3 protein, CDR3 DNA. The D gene is left open where the match is weak. A row's size may be missing; if present it is once, few, many or a size class.

>NA|TRBJ1-5|TRBV2|NA
CASSEQPNQPQHF
TGTGCCAGCAGTGAACAGCCAAATCAGCCCCAGCATTTT
>NA|TRBJ1-2|TRBV5-1|NA
CASSLEQTNYGYTF
TGCGCCAGCAGCTTGGAGCAGACCAACTATGGCTACACCTTC
>NA|TRBJ1-6|TRBV27|NA
CASSSPGSYNSPLHF
TGTGCCAGCAGCTCCCCGGGGTCCTATAATTCACCCCTCCACTTT
>few|TRBJ1-3|TRBV28|NA
CASSYRDVSGNTIYF
TGTGCCAGCAGTTACAGGGATGTCTCTGGAAACACCATATATTTT
>NA|TRBJ1-4|TRBV7-2|NA
CASTLWGGIDEKLFF
TGTGCCAGCACCCTATGGGGGGGGATCGATGAAAAACTGTTTTTT
>NA|TRBJ2-1|TRBV29-1|NA
CSVESGNEQFF
TGCAGCGTTGAGAGCGGCAATGAGCAGTTCTTC
>few|TRBJ2-1|TRBV3-1|NA
CASSQASRAREQFF
TGTGCCAGCAGCCAAGCTTCGAGAGCCAGGGAGCAGTTCTTC
>NA|TRBJ1-4|TRBV6-6|NA
CASTDPGIGEKLFF
TGTGCCAGCACCGACCCAGGGATCGGTGAAAAACTGTTTTTT
>many|TRBJ1-5|TRBV18|TRBD1
CASSPLGTGGGNQPQHF
TGTGCCAGCTCACCCCTCGGGACAGGGGGAGGTAATCAGCCCCAGCATTTT
>many|TRBJ2-2|TRBV7-2|TRBD2
CASSPAGGFGELFF
TGTGCCAGCAGCCCAGCGGGGGGGTTCGGGGAGCTGTTTTTT
>many|TRBJ2-3|TRBV27|TRBD2
CASSSLAGNTDTQYF
TGTGCCAGCAGTTCCCTAGCGGGGAACACAGATACGCAGTATTTT
>many|TRBJ1-1|TRBV29-1|TRBD1
CSARTGGVTEAFF
TGCAGCGCCAGAACAGGGGGGGTCACTGAAGCTTTCTTT
>NA|TRBJ2-3|TRBV12-3/TRBV12-4|TRBD2
CASSFASGTDTQYF
TGTGCCAGCAGTTTTGCTAGCGGGACAGATACGCAGTATTTT